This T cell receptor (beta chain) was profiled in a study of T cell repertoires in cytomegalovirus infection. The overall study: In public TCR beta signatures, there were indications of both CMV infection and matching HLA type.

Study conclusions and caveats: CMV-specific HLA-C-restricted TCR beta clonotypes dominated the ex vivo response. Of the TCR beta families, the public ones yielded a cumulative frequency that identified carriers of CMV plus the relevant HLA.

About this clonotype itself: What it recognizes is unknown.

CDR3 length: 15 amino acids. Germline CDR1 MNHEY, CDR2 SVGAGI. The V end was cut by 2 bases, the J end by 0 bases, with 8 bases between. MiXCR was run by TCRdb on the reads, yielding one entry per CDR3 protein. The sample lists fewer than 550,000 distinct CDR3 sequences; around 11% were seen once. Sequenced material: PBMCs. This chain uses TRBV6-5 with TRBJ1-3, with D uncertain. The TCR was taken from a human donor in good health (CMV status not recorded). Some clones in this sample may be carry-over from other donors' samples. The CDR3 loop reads CASSYDLYSGNTIYF. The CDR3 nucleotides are TGTGCCAGCAGTTACGACCTATACTCTGGAAACACCATATATTTT.